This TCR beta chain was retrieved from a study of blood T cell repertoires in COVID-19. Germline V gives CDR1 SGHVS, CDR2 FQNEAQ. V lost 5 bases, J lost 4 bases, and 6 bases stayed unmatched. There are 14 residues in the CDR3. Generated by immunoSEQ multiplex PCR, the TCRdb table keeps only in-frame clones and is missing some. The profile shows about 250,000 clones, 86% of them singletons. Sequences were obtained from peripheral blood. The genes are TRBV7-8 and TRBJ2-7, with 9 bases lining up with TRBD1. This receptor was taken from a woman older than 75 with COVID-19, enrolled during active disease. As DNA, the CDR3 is TGTGCCAGCAGCCGTGGGACAGGGAGATACGAGCAGTACTTC. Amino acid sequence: CASSRGTGRYEQYF.